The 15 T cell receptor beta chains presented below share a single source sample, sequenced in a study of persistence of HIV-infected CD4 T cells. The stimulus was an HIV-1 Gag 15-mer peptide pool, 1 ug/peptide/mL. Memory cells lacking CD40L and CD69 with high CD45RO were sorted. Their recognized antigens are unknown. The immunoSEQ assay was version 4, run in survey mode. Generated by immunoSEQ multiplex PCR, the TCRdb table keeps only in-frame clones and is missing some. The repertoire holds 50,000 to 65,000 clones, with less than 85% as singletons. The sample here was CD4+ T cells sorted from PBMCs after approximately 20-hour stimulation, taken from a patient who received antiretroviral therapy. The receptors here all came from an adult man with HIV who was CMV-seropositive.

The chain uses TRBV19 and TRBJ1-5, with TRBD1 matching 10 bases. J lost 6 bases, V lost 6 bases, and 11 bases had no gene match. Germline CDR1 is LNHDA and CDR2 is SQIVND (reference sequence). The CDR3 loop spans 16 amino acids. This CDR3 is CASSNRRQGAVQPQHF. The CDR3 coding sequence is TGTGCCAGTAGCAATAGGCGACAGGGGGCAGTTCAGCCCCAGCATTTT.

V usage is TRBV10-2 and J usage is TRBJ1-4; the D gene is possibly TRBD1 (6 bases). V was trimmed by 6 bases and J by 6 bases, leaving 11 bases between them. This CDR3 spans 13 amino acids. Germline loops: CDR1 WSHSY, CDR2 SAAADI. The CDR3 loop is CASRAWTDEKLFF. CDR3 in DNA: TGCGCCAGCAGGGCCTGGACAGATGAAAAACTGTTTTTT.

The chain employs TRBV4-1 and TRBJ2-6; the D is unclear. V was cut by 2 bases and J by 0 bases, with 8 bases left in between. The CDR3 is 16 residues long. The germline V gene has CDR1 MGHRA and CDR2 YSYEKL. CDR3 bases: TGCGCCAGCAGCCAATTAGATTACTCTGGGGCCAACGTCCTGACTTTC. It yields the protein CASSQLDYSGANVLTF.

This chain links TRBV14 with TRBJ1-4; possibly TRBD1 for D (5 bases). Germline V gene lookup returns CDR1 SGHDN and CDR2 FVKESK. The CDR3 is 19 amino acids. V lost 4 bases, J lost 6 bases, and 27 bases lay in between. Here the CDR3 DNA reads TGTGCCAGCAGCCTTTATGGGATGACGAGCGACCTGGGGGATGAAAAACTGTTTTTT. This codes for CASSLYGMTSDLGDEKLFF.

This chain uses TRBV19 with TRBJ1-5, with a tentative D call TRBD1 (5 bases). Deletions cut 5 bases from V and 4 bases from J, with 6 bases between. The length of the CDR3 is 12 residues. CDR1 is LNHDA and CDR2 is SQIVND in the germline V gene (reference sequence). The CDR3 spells CASSQGNQPQHF. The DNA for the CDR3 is TGTGCCAGTAGTCAGGGTAATCAGCCCCAGCATTTT. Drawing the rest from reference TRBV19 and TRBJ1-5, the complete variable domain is DGGITQSPKYLFRKEGQNVTLSCEQNLNHDAMYWYRQDPGQGLRLIYYSQIVNDFQKGDIAEGYSVSREKKESFPLTVTSAQKNPTAFYLCASSQGNQPQHFGDGTRLSIL.

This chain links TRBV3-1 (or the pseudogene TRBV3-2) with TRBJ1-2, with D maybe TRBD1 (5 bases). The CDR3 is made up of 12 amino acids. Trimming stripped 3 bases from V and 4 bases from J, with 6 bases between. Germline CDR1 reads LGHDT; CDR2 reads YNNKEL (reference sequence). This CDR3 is CASSQGGYGYTF. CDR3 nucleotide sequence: TGTGCCAGCAGCCAGGGGGGCTATGGCTACACCTTC.

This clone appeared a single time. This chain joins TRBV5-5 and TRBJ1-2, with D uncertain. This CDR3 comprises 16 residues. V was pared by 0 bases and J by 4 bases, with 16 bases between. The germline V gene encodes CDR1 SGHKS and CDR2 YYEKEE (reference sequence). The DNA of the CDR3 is TGTGCCAGCAGCTTGGTGGCGGGAGGGATTAGCTATGGCTACACCTTC. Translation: CASSLVAGGISYGYTF.

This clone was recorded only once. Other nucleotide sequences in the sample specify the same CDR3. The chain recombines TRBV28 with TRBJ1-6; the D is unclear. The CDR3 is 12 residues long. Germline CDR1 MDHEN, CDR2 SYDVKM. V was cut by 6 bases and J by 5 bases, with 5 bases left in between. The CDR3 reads CASRRNNSPLHF. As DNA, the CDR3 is TGTGCCAGCAGACGGAATAATTCACCCCTCCACTTT.

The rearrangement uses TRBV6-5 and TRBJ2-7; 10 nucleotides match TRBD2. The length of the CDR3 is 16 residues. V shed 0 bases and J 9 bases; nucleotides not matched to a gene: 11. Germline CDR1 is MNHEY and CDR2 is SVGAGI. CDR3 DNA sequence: TGTGCCAGCAGTTACTCACGGCCAGCGGGGGGGCGTAGGCAGTACTTC. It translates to CASSYSRPAGGRRQYF.

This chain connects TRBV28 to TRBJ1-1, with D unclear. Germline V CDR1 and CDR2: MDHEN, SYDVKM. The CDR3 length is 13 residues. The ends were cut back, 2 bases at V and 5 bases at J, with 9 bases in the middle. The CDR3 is CASSLEGRTEAFF. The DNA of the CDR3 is TGTGCCAGCAGTTTAGAAGGGCGGACTGAAGCTTTCTTT.

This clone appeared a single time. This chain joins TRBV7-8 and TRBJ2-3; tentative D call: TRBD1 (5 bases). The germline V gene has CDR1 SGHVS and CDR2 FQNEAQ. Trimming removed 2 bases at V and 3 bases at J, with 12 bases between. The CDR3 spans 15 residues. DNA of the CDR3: TGTGCCAGCAGCTTAAGGGGAATCGGGACAGATACGCAGTATTTT. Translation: CASSLRGIGTDTQYF.

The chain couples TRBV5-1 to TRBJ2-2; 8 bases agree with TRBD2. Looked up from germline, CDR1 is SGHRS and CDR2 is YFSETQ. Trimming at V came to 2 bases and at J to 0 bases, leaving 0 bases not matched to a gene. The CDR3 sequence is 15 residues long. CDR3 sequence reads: CASSLAGANTGELFF. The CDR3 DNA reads TGCGCCAGCAGCTTAGCGGGAGCGAACACCGGGGAGCTGTTTTTT.

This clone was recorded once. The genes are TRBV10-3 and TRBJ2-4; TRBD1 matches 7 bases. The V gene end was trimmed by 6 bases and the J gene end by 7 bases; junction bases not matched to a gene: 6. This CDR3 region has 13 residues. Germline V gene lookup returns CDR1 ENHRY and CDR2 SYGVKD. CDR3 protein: CAIRRTGDNIQYF. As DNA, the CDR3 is TGTGCCATCAGACGGACAGGAGATAACATTCAGTACTTC.

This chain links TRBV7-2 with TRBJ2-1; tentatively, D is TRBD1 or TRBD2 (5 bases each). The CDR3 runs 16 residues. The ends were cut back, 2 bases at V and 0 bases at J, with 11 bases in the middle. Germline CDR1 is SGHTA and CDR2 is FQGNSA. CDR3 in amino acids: CASSLRDRGSYNEQFF. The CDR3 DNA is TGTGCCAGCAGCTTAAGGGACCGAGGCTCCTACAATGAGCAGTTCTTC.

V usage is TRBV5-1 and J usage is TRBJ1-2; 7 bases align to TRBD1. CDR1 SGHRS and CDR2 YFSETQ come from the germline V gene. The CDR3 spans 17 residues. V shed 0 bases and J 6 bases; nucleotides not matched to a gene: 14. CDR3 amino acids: CASSLATTSTGRNGYTF. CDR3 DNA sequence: TGCGCCAGCAGCTTGGCCACGACGTCGACAGGGCGAAATGGCTACACCTTC.